This TCR beta chain derives from a study of OX40 agonist ivuxolimab in advanced cancers. On the study more broadly: Three patients showed partial responses: one hepatocellular carcinoma and two cutaneous melanoma cases.

Profiled with immunoSEQ multiplex PCR; TCRdb holds only in-frame clones, not every one. This sample has roughly 80,000 clones, with around nine tenths found just once. Germline V gene data show CDR1 as LGHNA and CDR2 as YNFKEQ. Trimming stripped 2 bases from V and 6 bases from J, with 17 bases between. CDR3 length: 16 amino acids. The sample in question was CD4+ or CD8+ T cells sorted from blood, obtained in a trial of the OX40 agonist ivuxolimab. The receptor was derived from an adult with an advanced solid tumor such as melanoma, head and neck, liver or kidney cancer. The chain uses TRBV4-2 and TRBJ2-1; possibly TRBD1 for D (6 bases). The CDR3 sequence is CASSQNPGTSLNEQFF. Written as DNA, the CDR3 is TGTGCCAGCAGCCAAAACCCCGGGACATCCCTCAATGAGCAGTTCTTC.